This entry is about one TCR beta chain. The germline CDR1 and CDR2 sequences are SGHAT and FQNNGV. V dropped 1 base and J dropped 0 bases, with 10 bases sitting between them. The CDR3 has 15 residues. The sample is drawn from a study of OX40 agonist ivuxolimab in advanced cancers. Assay: immunoSEQ multiplex PCR; the TCRdb copy retains only in-frame clones and omits some. The sample lists about 52,000 clones; approximately 91% were seen once. Blood sampling took place at baseline, cycle 4 day 1, and cycle 7 day 1. The chain joins TRBV11-2 to TRBJ2-7; no clear D. Source: CD4+ or CD8+ T cells sorted from blood, taken in a trial of the OX40 agonist ivuxolimab. This TCR derives from an adult with an advanced solid tumor such as melanoma, head and neck, liver or kidney cancer. DNA of the CDR3: TGTGCCAGCAGCTTAGTTCCCATAATCTCCTACGAGCAGTACTTC. The encoded protein is CASSLVPIISYEQYF.